The 14 T cell receptor beta chains reported below all come from one sample, sequenced in a study of blood T cells in healthy people across ages. A sample-barcoded 5' primer and a J-beta primer mix were used in a second PCR of roughly 7 to 12 cycles. TCRdb reprocessed the 5' RACE reads via MiXCR and lists one record per CDR3 protein. This repertoire shows over 600,000 distinct CDR3 sequences, roughly three fifths found once; its top ten account for under 30%. The sample consisted of blood. The receptor source for this set is a man aged 35 to 55 in good health.

This clonotype was seen a handful of times. The rearrangement links TRBV15 to TRBJ1-5; TRBD1 is a possible D gene (6 bases). Per the germline V gene, CDR1 is LNHNV and CDR2 is YYDKDF (reference sequence). Trimming left V 5 bases short and J 7 bases short, with 21 bases between. The CDR3 runs to 16 residues. The chain's CDR3 is CATSSRGRGYGQPQHF. CDR3 nucleotide sequence: TGTGCCACCAGCTCCCGAGGCAGGGGTTATGGACAGCCCCAGCATTTT.

CDR3 amino acids: CASSSGTFQGEQFF. The DNA of the CDR3 is TGTGCCAGCAGCTCCGGGACCTTTCAGGGTGAGCAGTTCTTC. The chain combines TRBV7-2 with TRBJ2-1; D possibly matches TRBD1 or TRBD2 (5 bases each). The CDR3 has 14 residues. Germline V lookup: CDR1 SGHTA, CDR2 FQGNSA. V was clipped by 4 bases and J by 9 bases, with 16 bases between them.

The chain has TRBV7-2 and TRBJ1-1; D not resolved. The V gene lost 8 bases and the J gene lost 1 base, with 14 bases spanning the gap. Per germline, CDR1 SGHTA and CDR2 FQGNSA. The CDR3 covers 14 residues. The CDR3 nucleotides read TGTGCCAGCCTACAAAGCCGGGCGAACACTGAAGCTTTCTTT. It translates to CASLQSRANTEAFF.

The V call is TRBV20-1, the J call TRBJ2-5; 7 bases are shared with TRBD1. The CDR3 sequence is 13 residues long. Germline CDR1 reads DFQATT; CDR2 reads SNEGSKA (reference sequence). V trimming: 3 bases; J trimming: 5 bases; junction bases outside the gene matches: 6. CDR3 sequence (DNA): TGCAGTGCTAGCGGCCAGGGGGTGGAGACCCAGTACTTC. Translated, it gives CSASGQGVETQYF.

The chain couples TRBV10-2 to TRBJ2-5; 11 bases line up with TRBD2. Per germline, CDR1 WSHSY and CDR2 SAAADI. The CDR3 is made up of 16 amino acids. The J segment lost 2 bases and the V segment lost 7 bases, leaving 9 bases of the junction unmatched. CDR3 protein: CASTTGLAGGQETQYF. In DNA form, the CDR3 reads TGCGCCAGCACGACCGGACTAGCGGGCGGACAAGAGACCCAGTACTTC.

The rearrangement uses TRBV20-1 and TRBJ2-4; TRBD2 matches at 7 bases. Germline lookup yields CDR1 DFQATT and CDR2 SNEGSKA (reference sequence). The CDR3 loop spans 14 amino acids. The junction had 2 bases not matched to a gene; V was cut back by 1 base and J by 2 bases. CDR3 nucleotides: TGCAGTGCTAGAGGGGAGGGACCCAAAAACATTCAGTACTTC. Its protein product is CSARGEGPKNIQYF.

The chain links TRBV7-2 to TRBJ2-5, with 8 positions matching TRBD1. Germline assignment: CDR1 SGHTA and CDR2 FQGNSA. After removal of 1 base from V and 5 bases from J, the junction contained 6 bases not matched to a gene. The CDR3 is 15 amino acids. The CDR3 DNA reads as TGTGCCAGCAGCTTAGATGGACAGGGCGGGGAGACCCAGTACTTC. Translation: CASSLDGQGGETQYF.

The CDR3 DNA follows: TGCAGCGTTGAAGCGGCTAGCGGGAGTCCGCAGTTCTTC. It is translated as CSVEAASGSPQFF. This sequence joins TRBV29-1 and TRBJ2-1; TRBD2 matches 10 bases. In germline, CDR1 is SQVTM, CDR2 ANQGSEA. V lost 1 base and J lost 12; bases outside the gene matches: 6. The length of the CDR3 is 13 residues.

The V gene is TRBV7-4, the J gene TRBJ2-5; 9 bases map to TRBD1. The DNA matches TRBJ2-7 better at its end, which makes the J call doubtful. Germline V gives CDR1 SGHVT, CDR2 SQSDAQ. The CDR3 contains 15 residues. CDR3 DNA sequence: TGTGCCAGCAGTTCAAGACAGGGGGTGGACTACGAGCAGTACTTC. As protein: CASSSRQGVDYEQYF.

The J gene is TRBJ2-3, the V gene TRBV4-2; 8 nucleotides line up with TRBD1. The CDR3 has 17 amino acids. V shed 3 bases, J shed 0 bases, and the junction held 8 bases outside the gene matches. CDR1 is LGHNA, CDR2 YNFKEQ, per germline. The CDR3 nucleotides are TGTGCCAGCAGCCACCCAAGACAGGGGCCTAGCACAGATACGCAGTATTTT. It translates to CASSHPRQGPSTDTQYF.

A few counts support this clonotype. The V call is TRBV4-2, the J call TRBJ2-5; D unresolved. Per germline, CDR1 LGHNA and CDR2 YNFKEQ. The ends were cut back, 0 bases at V and 7 bases at J, with 12 bases in the middle. The CDR3 loop spans 14 amino acids. The CDR3 DNA reads as TGTGCCAGCAGCCAAGAACTGACCTCCTGGACCCAGTACTTC. Its translation is CASSQELTSWTQYF.

The V gene is TRBV20-1, the J gene TRBJ2-3; TRBD1 matches at 9 bases. In germline, CDR1 is DFQATT, CDR2 SNEGSKA (reference sequence). The CDR3 length is 14 residues. Trimming removed 5 bases from V and 1 base from J; junction bases left unmatched: 4. The CDR3 protein is CSAGRQGGTDTQYF. Written as DNA, the CDR3 is TGCAGTGCTGGTAGACAGGGGGGCACAGATACGCAGTATTTT.

J is TRBJ2-5 and V is TRBV28; the match to TRBD2 covers 11 bases. The germline V gene encodes CDR1 MDHEN and CDR2 SYDVKM. The CDR3 length is 18 residues. The J segment lost 4 bases and the V segment lost 5 bases, leaving 15 bases of the junction unmatched. CDR3 coding DNA: TGTGCCAGCAGTCAAATAGCGGGGGGGCGAAGGGGGTCAGAGACCCAGTACTTC. Its protein is CASSQIAGGRRGSETQYF.

This clonotype has only a few counts. The chain is built from TRBV29-1 and TRBJ2-7, with a possible D match to TRBD1 (6 bases). The V gene's germline CDR1 is SQVTM and CDR2 ANQGSEA. Trimming cost V 6 bases and J 6 bases, with 12 bases left between them. There are 11 residues in the CDR3. CDR3 nucleotide sequence: TGCAGCGTCTTACAGGGTTCCGAGCAGTACTTC. Translating gives CSVLQGSEQYF.